The T cell receptor beta chain described here comes from a study of beta chain features in type 1 diabetes. The V segment lost 6 bases and the J segment 4 bases; nucleotides outside the gene matches: 6. The CDR3 spans 14 residues. Germline CDR1 and CDR2: SGHTA and FQGNSA. On this clone: Its specificity is not known.

The study's findings and limits: In cDNA sequencing, cells with high TCR expression could be over-represented. A moderate, significant TCRB CDR3 shortening appeared in type 1 diabetes across four CD4+ subsets.

What was sequenced were expressed TCRB transcripts, since all of the isolated RNA had been reverse transcribed. Here immunoSEQ multiplex PCR was the method, and the copy in TCRdb shows in-frame clones only, minus some. This table holds 130,000 or so clones, roughly 10% found once. Sequencing input: central memory CD4+ T cells from blood. The chain combines TRBV7-2 with TRBJ1-3; 7 bases line up with TRBD1. The TCR was taken from a woman aged 40 to 50 in good health. DNA for the CDR3: TGTGCCAGCAGACCAGGACAGGTCGGAAACACCATATATTTT. Translation: CASRPGQVGNTIYF.